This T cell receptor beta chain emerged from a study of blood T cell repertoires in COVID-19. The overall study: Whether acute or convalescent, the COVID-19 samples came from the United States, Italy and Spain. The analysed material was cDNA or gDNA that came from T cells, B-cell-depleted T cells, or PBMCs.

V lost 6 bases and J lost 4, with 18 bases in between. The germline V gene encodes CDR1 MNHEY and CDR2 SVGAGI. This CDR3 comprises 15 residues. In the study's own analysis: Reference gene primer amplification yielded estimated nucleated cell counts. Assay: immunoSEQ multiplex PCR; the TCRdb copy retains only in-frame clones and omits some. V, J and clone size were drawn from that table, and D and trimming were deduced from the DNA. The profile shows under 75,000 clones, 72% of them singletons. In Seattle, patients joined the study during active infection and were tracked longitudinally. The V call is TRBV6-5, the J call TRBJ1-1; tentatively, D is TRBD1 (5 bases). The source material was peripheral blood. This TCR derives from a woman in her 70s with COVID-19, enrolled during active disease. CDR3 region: CASSYRTVGGTEAFF. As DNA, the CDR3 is TGTGCCAGCAGCTACAGAACGGTCGGGGGCACTGAAGCTTTCTTT.